The text below deals with one TCR beta chain. The target antigen is unknown. The CDR3 totals 13 residues. V shed 11 bases, J shed 7 bases, and the junction held 8 bases outside the gene matches. The germline gives CDR1 KGHDR, CDR2 SFDVKD. The sample belongs to a study of T cells in Graves' hyperthyroidism and ophthalmopathy. Overall study results and limits: The model identified upcoming ophthalmopathy a median approximately six months ahead of onset. Expanded thyroid clonotypes (above 0.001) were mostly also found in blood. Stable hyperthyroidism was separated from ophthalmopathy by a model based on 13 V-J features.

There were TCR beta CDR3 regions amplified from RNA transcripts. With the HTBI primer set, the TCR CDR3 went through a first round of RT-PCR. TCRdb reanalysed the multiplex PCR reads using MiXCR and keeps one entry per CDR3 protein. This sample has 560,000 or so distinct CDR3 sequences, with 46% found just once. Participants, patients aged 18 to 65, had newly diagnosed hyperthyroidism with a duration under 2 months. This chain links TRBV24-1 with TRBJ2-5; 11 bases are a match to TRBD1. Input material: peripheral blood or thyroid tissue (not recorded which). The TCR originated in a woman aged 18-29 years with Graves' hyperthyroidism. In DNA form, the CDR3 reads TGTGCCAGGCCGGGACAGGGGGAAGGGACCCAGTACTTC. Residues: CARPGQGEGTQYF.